This T cell receptor (beta chain) was recovered during a study of blood T cell repertoires in COVID-19. Overall study context: COVID-19 samples, acute and convalescent, were from the United States, Italy and Spain.

Clones were read by immunoSEQ multiplex PCR, and TCRdb kept only the in-frame ones, dropping some. The sample includes approximately 130,000 clones, roughly 79% seen only once; the top ten take over 15%. The CDR3 spans 16 residues. The J segment lost 2 bases and the V segment lost 3 bases, leaving 5 bases of the junction unmatched. Germline V lookup: CDR1 LNHDA, CDR2 SQIVND (reference sequence). The sequencing sample was made of peripheral blood. This rearrangement joins TRBV19 to TRBJ2-3; 10 bases map to TRBD2. The sequence was collected from a man at least 80 years old with acute or convalescent COVID-19. The CDR3 spells CASSIVLAGFTDTQYF. The DNA of the CDR3 is TGTGCCAGTAGTATTGTACTAGCGGGGTTCACAGATACGCAGTATTTT.